The clone carrying this T cell receptor (beta chain) was detected a few times. Germline values: CDR1 SEHNR, CDR2 FQNEAQ (reference sequence). Trimming removed 4 bases from V and 5 bases from J, with 18 bases in between. CDR3 length: 16 amino acids. This table comes from immunoSEQ multiplex PCR, and its TCRdb copy is limited to in-frame clones, with some not included. The data hold about 380,000 clones, with 70% to 90% observed a single time. This specimen belongs to a study of blood T cell repertoires in COVID-19. This clonotype was sampled from a woman aged 18-30 years who had recovered from COVID-19. The sequencing sample was made of PBMCs or T cells enriched from blood (not recorded which). The rearrangement links TRBV7-9 to TRBJ1-5; D possibly corresponds to TRBD1 (6 bases). The CDR3 loop is CASSSTGSGGDQPQHF. CDR3 nucleotide sequence: TGTGCCAGCAGCTCCACAGGGTCCGGGGGGGATCAGCCCCAGCATTTT.